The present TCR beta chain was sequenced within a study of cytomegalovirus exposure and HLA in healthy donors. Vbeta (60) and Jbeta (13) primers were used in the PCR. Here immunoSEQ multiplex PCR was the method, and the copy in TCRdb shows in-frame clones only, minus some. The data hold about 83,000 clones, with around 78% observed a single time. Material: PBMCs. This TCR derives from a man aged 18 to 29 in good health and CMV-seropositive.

The CDR3 nucleotides are TGCAGCGTCGGGGGAGTTCTTTCTGGTGAGCAGTTCTTC. This encodes CSVGGVLSGEQFF. The J gene is TRBJ2-1, the V gene TRBV29-1; the D gene is possibly TRBD2 (6 bases). The CDR3 runs to 13 residues. Germline lookup yields CDR1 SQVTM and CDR2 ANQGSEA. The V end lost 6 bases, the J end lost 9 bases, and 18 bases lay between the germline ends.